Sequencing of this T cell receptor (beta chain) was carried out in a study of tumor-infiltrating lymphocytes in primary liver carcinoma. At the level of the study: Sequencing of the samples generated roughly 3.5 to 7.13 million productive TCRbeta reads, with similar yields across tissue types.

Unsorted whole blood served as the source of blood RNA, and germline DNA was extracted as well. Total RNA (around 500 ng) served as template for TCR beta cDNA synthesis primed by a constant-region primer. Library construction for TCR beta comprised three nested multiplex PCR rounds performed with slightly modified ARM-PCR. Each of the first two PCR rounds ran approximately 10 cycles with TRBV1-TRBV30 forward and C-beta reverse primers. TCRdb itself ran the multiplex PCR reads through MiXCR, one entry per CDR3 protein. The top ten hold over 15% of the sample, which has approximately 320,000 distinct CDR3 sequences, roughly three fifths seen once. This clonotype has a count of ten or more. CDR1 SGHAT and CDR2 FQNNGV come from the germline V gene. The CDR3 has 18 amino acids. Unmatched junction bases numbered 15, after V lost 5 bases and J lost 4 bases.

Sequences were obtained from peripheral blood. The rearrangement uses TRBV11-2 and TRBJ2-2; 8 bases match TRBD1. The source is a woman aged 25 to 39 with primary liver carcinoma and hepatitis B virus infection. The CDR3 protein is CASSIDLRGQGATGELFF. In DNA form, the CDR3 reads TGTGCCAGCAGCATCGATCTTCGAGGGCAGGGGGCCACCGGGGAGCTGTTTTTT.